Described below is a single TCR beta chain sequence and its context. Its antigen is not known. The sample belongs to a study of OX40 agonist ivuxolimab in advanced cancers. General study points: On average, CD8+ T cells had more expanded clones than CD4+. The study observed clonal expansion of CD4+ and CD8+ blood T cells by week 6 at 0.1 to 3.0 mg/kg.

Patients were excluded for autoimmune disease history or systemic immunosuppression. Peripheral blood came from all dose cohorts at three timepoints. V was shortened by 2 bases and J by 0 bases, with 11 bases between the two germline ends. Germline CDR1 SGHRS, CDR2 YFSETQ. CDR3 length: 15 amino acids. The table came from immunoSEQ multiplex PCR; TCRdb's copy has only in-frame clones and leaves some out. The data contain 30,000 to 45,000 clones, 74% of them singletons. The V call is TRBV5-1, the J call TRBJ1-1; the D is unclear. The sequence was obtained from an adult with an advanced solid tumor such as melanoma, head and neck, liver or kidney cancer. The sequences come from CD4+ or CD8+ T cells sorted from blood, collected in a trial of the OX40 agonist ivuxolimab. CDR3 nucleotides: TGCGCCAGCAGCTTCGGACGAGGGATGAACACTGAAGCTTTCTTT. Translation: CASSFGRGMNTEAFF. The full variable domain, with the rest looked up from reference TRBV5-1 and TRBJ1-1, is KAGVTQTPRYLIKTRGQQVTLSCSPISGHRSVSWYQQTPGQGLQFLFEYFSETQRNKGNFPGRFSGRQFSNSRSEMNVSTLELGDSALYLCASSFGRGMNTEAFFGQGTRLTVV.